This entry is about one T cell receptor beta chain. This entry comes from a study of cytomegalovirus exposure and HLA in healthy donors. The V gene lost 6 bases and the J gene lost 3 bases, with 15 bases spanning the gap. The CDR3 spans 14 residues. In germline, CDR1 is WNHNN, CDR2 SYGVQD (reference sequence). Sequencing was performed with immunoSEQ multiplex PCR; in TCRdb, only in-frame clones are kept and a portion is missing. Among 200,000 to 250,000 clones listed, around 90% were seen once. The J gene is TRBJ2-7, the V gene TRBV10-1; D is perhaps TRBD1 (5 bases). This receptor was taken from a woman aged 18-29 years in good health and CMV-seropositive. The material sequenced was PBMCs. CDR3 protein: CASSAVGQYYEQYF. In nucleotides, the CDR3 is TGCGCCAGCAGCGCTGTGGGGCAGTACTACGAGCAGTACTTC.